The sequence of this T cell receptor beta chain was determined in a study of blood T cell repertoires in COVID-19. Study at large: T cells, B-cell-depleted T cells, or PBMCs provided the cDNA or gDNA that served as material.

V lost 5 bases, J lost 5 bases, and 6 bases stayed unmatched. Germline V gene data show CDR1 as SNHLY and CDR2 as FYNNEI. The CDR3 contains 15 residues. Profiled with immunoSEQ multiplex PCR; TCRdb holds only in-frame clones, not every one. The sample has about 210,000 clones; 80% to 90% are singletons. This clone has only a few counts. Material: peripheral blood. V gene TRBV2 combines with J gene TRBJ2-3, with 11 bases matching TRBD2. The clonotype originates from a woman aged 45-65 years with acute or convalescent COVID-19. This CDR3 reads CASSLGLAGGDTQYF. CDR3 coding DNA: TGTGCCAGCAGTCTAGGACTAGCGGGTGGAGATACGCAGTATTTT.